Detailed here is one TCR beta chain. Its binding antigen is unknown. Receptor amplification or capture employed 5' RACE. The input for every TCR library was 3,500 to 4,500 ng of total RNA. For each sample, cDNA was synthesized in eight separate reactions using SMARTScribe reverse transcriptase. Unique molecular identifiers containing a 6-nucleotide sample barcode were introduced through template switching during cDNA synthesis. TCRalpha and TCRbeta cDNA was amplified by two nested PCRs of approximately 17 and 9 cycles, with bead purification after each PCR. Before amplification, the cDNA was both treated with uracil DNA-glycosylase and purified with the QIAquick PCR purification kit. The second PCR added Illumina TruSeq-compatible adapters along with sample-specific barcodes. TapeStation and Qubit were used to check library quality and concentration, and roughly 5.5 ng of each library was pooled. Sequencing of the pooled libraries was done on an Illumina HiSeq2500 single-index Rapid Run using custom sequencing primers and 2 x 100 bp reads. From the authors' description of their analysis: MiGEC version 1.2.6 was used for UMI-based consensus assembly, which corrected PCR and sequencing errors. MiXCR version 2.1.1 handled V(D)J alignment, clonotype assembly and CDR3 extraction. Gene usage, clonotype sharing and MAIT/NKT TCR abundance were normalised by analysing the top 1000, 10 000 and 20 000 clonotypes per sample. After downsampling to 27 000 UMIs, diversity was calculated as the inverse Simpson index using the vegan R package. Paired Mann-Whitney U tests were applied to discordant twin pairs, with Benjamini-Hochberg correction for multiple testing. Once TCRdb had reprocessed the reads, it stored one entry per CDR3 protein sequence and supplied no DNA. The authors' filters were not applied to this entry. This sample's table contains some 150,000 distinct CDR3 sequences. The ten largest make up about 2.4% of the sample.

From each donor, a roughly 2.7 ml peripheral blood sample was collected into PAXgene tubes and stored at -80 degrees C. Without any T cell sorting, total RNA was extracted from whole blood using the PAXgene blood miRNA kit on an automated QIAcube. Deep TCRalpha and TCRbeta repertoire profiling with unique molecular barcoding was performed on peripheral blood of monozygotic twin pairs concordant or discordant for inflammatory bowel disease. Smoking habits were recorded for all twin pairs, and individuals were classified as current, former or never smokers. The sample is drawn from a study of monozygotic twins with inflammatory bowel disease (dated by TCRdb to between 2018 and 2020). For the study in its entirety: The full study comprised around 28 monozygotic twin pairs: nine German pairs (four IBD-concordant, five IBD-discordant) and 19 IBD-discordant Danish pairs. Disease-associated traits were sought mainly through comparisons between IBD patients and their genetically identical healthy co-twins within discordant pairs. Each individual had, on average, about 151 000 unique TCRalpha sequences and 181 000 unique TCRbeta sequences available for analysis.

What the work shows at the level of the full study, not this receptor alone: No difference in repertoire similarity was observed between concordant and discordant twins, possibly owing to limited statistical power. The results gave no support for a single strong signal or clonotype linked to IBD. Distinction between different T cell subtypes could not be achieved in the analysis. Measured by the inverse Simpson index, TCRbeta repertoire diversity was lower in IBD patients than in their healthy co-twins. Differing immunosuppressive treatments among patients may have added background noise and inter-individual variability to the repertoires. Compared with healthy twins, IBD patients shared fewer clonotypes with other individuals, and the difference was most pronounced in patients with signs of disease activity.

From the cysteine through the phenylalanine, the CDR3 covers 13 amino acids. No DNA is given. This sequence was found in a human donor with ulcerative colitis or Crohn's disease, or a healthy co-twin of an affected twin (not recorded which). Sequencing was performed on blood. This chain is built from TRBV12-3 or TRBV12-4 and TRBJ2-1. The encoded CDR3 is CASSWVPIEEQFF.